A selection of T cell receptor beta chains follows, all from one sample in a study of T cell responses to AZD1222 COVID-19 vaccine. Profiling relied on immunoSEQ multiplex PCR, and the TCRdb table lists in-frame clones only, not all of them. This repertoire shows over 65,000 clones, approximately 89% found once; its top ten account for approximately 5.3%. The sequencing used peripheral blood, collected 28 days after the second AZD1222 dose. These receptor sequences come from an adult who received the AZD1222 COVID-19 vaccine. CDR3s include the opening cysteine and the closing phenylalanine or tryptophan. D genes are given only for firm matches. Rows may omit the clone size; those that give it use once, few, many or a size class.

>NA|TRBV2|NA|TRBJ2-5|16
CASRFTVQHERETQYF
TGTGCCAGCAGGTTTACTGTACAGCACGAACGGGAGACCCAGTACTTC
>NA|TRBV5-1|NA|TRBJ1-1|12
CASSSENTEAFF
TGCGCCAGCAGTTCTGAGAACACTGAAGCTTTCTTT
>NA|TRBV7-8|TRBD2|TRBJ2-1|16
CASSLVPGGSYNEQFF
TGTGCCAGCAGCTTAGTTCCGGGGGGCTCCTACAATGAGCAGTTCTTC
>NA|TRBV27|NA|TRBJ1-5|16
CASSLGPTFSNQPQHF
TGTGCCAGCAGTTTAGGGCCAACCTTTAGCAATCAGCCCCAGCATTTT
>NA|TRBV7-9|NA|TRBJ1-2|12
CASSLVEYGYTF
TGTGCCAGCAGCTTAGTGGAGTATGGCTACACCTTC
>NA|TRBV19|TRBD1|TRBJ1-5|17
CASTPHPGQYSNQPQHF
TGTGCCAGTACTCCCCATCCGGGACAGTATAGCAATCAGCCCCAGCATTTT
>once|TRBV3-1/TRBV3-2|NA|TRBJ1-1|13
CASSQVMNTEAFF
TGTGCCAGCAGCCAGGTCATGAACACTGAAGCTTTCTTT
>NA|TRBV4-1|TRBD2|TRBJ2-6|18
CASSRGGFSGSGANVLTF
TGCGCCAGCAGCCGGGGAGGGTTCTCAGGCTCTGGGGCCAACGTCCTGACTTTC
>NA|TRBV5-1|TRBD2|TRBJ2-3|15
CASSFRGGSTDTQYF
TGCGCCAGCAGCTTCCGGGGGGGAAGCACAGATACGCAGTATTTT
>NA|TRBV6-5|NA|TRBJ1-6|15
CASSSPGAGDSPLHF
TGTGCCAGCAGTTCCCCGGGGGCAGGGGATTCACCCCTCCACTTT
>NA|TRBV19|TRBD1|TRBJ2-7|14
CASRTTGSSYEQYF
TGTGCCAGTAGAACGACAGGGAGCTCCTACGAGCAGTACTTC
>once|TRBV6-2/TRBV6-3|NA|TRBJ1-5|13
CASSYSGRQPQHF
TGTGCCAGCAGTTACTCAGGGCGGCAGCCCCAGCATTTT
>NA|TRBV6-5|NA|TRBJ1-2|15
CASSQILRPNYGYTF
TGTGCCAGCAGTCAAATCCTCCGGCCCAACTATGGCTACACCTTC
>NA|TRBV12-5|NA|TRBJ1-4|12
CASGLVHEKLFF
TGTGCTAGTGGTTTGGTTCATGAAAAACTGTTTTTT
>NA|TRBV13|NA|TRBJ1-5|14
CASSLGPSNQPQHF
TGTGCCAGCAGCTTAGGTCCTAGCAATCAGCCCCAGCATTTT
>NA|TRBV3-1/TRBV3-2|NA|TRBJ2-2|12
CASSLSTGELFF
TGTGCCAGCAGCCTCTCCACCGGGGAGCTGTTTTTT
>NA|TRBV19|TRBD1|TRBJ1-5|17
CASSIEGWQGGNQPQHF
TGTGCCAGTAGTATAGAAGGATGGCAGGGGGGCAATCAGCCCCAGCATTTT
>NA|TRBV14|NA|TRBJ1-2|14
CASSRAGYGISYTF
TGTGCCAGCAGCCGAGCCGGCTATGGTATAAGCTACACCTTC
>NA|TRBV5-1|NA|TRBJ1-3|14
CASSLVGFGNTIYF
TGCGCCAGCAGCTTGGTGGGATTCGGAAACACCATATATTTT
>NA|TRBV7-2|NA|TRBJ1-5|15
CASSDQRYSNQPQHF
TGTGCCAGCAGCGACCAGAGATATAGCAATCAGCCCCAGCATTTT
>NA|TRBV7-2|NA|TRBJ2-7|13
CAAGRGGTYEQYF
TGTGCCGCTGGGAGGGGGGGTACCTACGAGCAGTACTTC
>NA|TRBV18|TRBD2|TRBJ2-1|16
CASSPDSGGGYNEQFF
TGTGCCAGCTCACCGGACAGCGGGGGCGGCTACAATGAGCAGTTCTTC
>NA|TRBV3-1/TRBV3-2|NA|TRBJ2-4|13
CASSQDRTGNQYF
TGTGCCAGCAGCCAAGATAGGACGGGGAATCAGTACTTC
>NA|TRBV11-3|TRBD2|TRBJ2-3|15
CASSFSGGSTDTQYF
TGTGCCAGCAGCTTTAGCGGGGGAAGCACAGATACGCAGTATTTT
>NA|TRBV6-5|NA|TRBJ2-2|14
CASRRNRITGELFF
TGTGCCAGCAGGAGAAACAGGATCACCGGGGAGCTGTTTTTT
>once|TRBV6-4|NA|TRBJ2-3|14
CASSADSSTDTQYF
TGTGCCAGCAGTGCCGACTCTAGCACAGATACGCAGTATTTT
>NA|TRBV6-1|TRBD2|TRBJ2-5|14
CASSEGWEGETQYF
TGTGCCAGCAGTGAAGGGTGGGAGGGGGAGACCCAGTACTTC
>NA|TRBV6-5|NA|TRBJ1-3|15
CASSYSSGTGNTIYF
TGTGCCAGCAGTTACTCGTCCGGGACTGGAAACACCATATATTTT
>NA|TRBV6-6|NA|TRBJ2-7|14
CASSYPDRGDEQYF
TGTGCCAGCAGTTACCCCGACCGCGGAGACGAGCAGTACTTC
>NA|TRBV10-1|NA|TRBJ2-3|15
CATMDSKKTTDTQYF
TGCGCCACCATGGACAGTAAAAAAACCACAGATACGCAGTATTTT
>NA|TRBV7-2|TRBD1|TRBJ1-5|15
CASSATGQFNQPQHF
TGTGCCAGCAGCGCAACGGGACAGTTCAATCAGCCCCAGCATTTT
>NA|TRBV7-9|TRBD1|TRBJ2-7|15
CASSSGQGARYEQYF
TGTGCCAGCAGCTCCGGACAGGGGGCGCGGTACGAGCAGTACTTC
>NA|TRBV10-3|NA|TRBJ1-1|14
CAIGEQKLNTEAFF
TGTGCCATCGGGGAACAGAAGCTTAACACTGAAGCTTTCTTT